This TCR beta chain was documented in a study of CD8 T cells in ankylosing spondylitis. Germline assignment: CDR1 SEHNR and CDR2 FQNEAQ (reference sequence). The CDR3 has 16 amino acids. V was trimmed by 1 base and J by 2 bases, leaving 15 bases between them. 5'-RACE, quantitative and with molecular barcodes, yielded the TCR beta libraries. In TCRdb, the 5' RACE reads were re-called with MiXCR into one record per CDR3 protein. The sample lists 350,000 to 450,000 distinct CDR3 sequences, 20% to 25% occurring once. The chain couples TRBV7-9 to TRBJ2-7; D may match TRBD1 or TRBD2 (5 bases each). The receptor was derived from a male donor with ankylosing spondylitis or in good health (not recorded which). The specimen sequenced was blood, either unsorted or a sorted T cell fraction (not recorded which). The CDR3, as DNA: TGTGCCAGCAGCTTAGACACTGGGACCGGTGCCTACGAGCAGTACTTC. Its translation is CASSLDTGTGAYEQYF.